The 12 T cell receptor beta chains below all came from one sample that was sequenced in a study of regulatory and conventional T cells in RAG deficiency. Regulatory T cells were sorted from blood as CD4+ CD25-high CD127-low cells. Here immunoSEQ multiplex PCR was the method, and the copy in TCRdb shows in-frame clones only, minus some. The sample yields over 8,000 clones, roughly 90% seen once. These same data were also listed under a study on regulatory T cells. Turning to that study: The PCR used 52 TRBV and 13 TRBJ primers.

The sequencing input was Tregs sorted from blood. The receptors derive from a human donor in good health.

This chain joins TRBV2 and TRBJ1-6; no firm D call. V was clipped by 7 bases and J by 6 bases, with 19 bases between them. The germline gives CDR1 SNHLY, CDR2 FYNNEI. The CDR3 spans 16 residues. CDR3 sequence (DNA): TGTGCCAGCATCGGTGACATTCGCGGGAGTAATTCACCCCTCCACTTT. Amino acids: CASIGDIRGSNSPLHF.

This sequence joins TRBV27 and TRBJ1-5; TRBD1 is a possible D gene (6 bases). The germline gives CDR1 MNHEY, CDR2 SMNVEV (reference sequence). Trimming shortened V by 6 bases and J by 2 bases, and 8 bases separated the two germline ends. The CDR3 sequence is 13 residues long. This chain's CDR3 is CASRRQGNQPQHF. CDR3 DNA sequence: TGTGCCAGCAGAAGACAGGGCAATCAGCCCCAGCATTTT.

The CDR3 DNA sequence: TGTGCCAGCACTCGATCGGGGGTGGGTAGGTCCTACAATGAGCAGTTCTTC. This sequence encodes CASTRSGVGRSYNEQFF. The chain has TRBV27 and TRBJ2-1, with a possible D match to TRBD2 (6 bases). Trimming left V 7 bases short and J 1 base short, with 20 bases between. CDR3 length: 17 residues. Germline lookup yields CDR1 MNHEY and CDR2 SMNVEV (reference sequence).

The gene calls are TRBV5-1 and TRBJ2-4; 10 nucleotides agree with TRBD2. Germline V gene data show CDR1 as SGHRS and CDR2 as YFSETQ. The J segment lost 4 bases and the V segment lost 6 bases, leaving 7 bases of the junction unmatched. The CDR3 totals 15 residues. CDR3 amino acids: CASTEGTSEKNIQYF. The CDR3 nucleotides read TGCGCCAGCACCGAAGGGACTAGCGAGAAAAACATTCAGTACTTC.

The chain uses TRBV12-5 and TRBJ1-5, with 8 bases lining up with TRBD1. This CDR3 has 17 amino acids. V dropped 0 bases and J dropped 5; count of bases not matched to a gene: 9. Germline V lookup: CDR1 LGHNT, CDR2 FRNRAP. The CDR3 sequence is CASGLVLAGGADQPQHF. The CDR3, as DNA: TGTGCTAGTGGTTTGGTACTGGCAGGGGGCGCCGATCAGCCCCAGCATTTT.

The chain couples TRBV28 to TRBJ2-3; the match to TRBD1 covers 10 bases. V lost 8 bases to trimming and J lost 4 bases; unmatched junction nucleotides: 9. This CDR3 has 15 amino acids. Germline V gene sequence: CDR1 MDHEN, CDR2 SYDVKM. The CDR3, as DNA: TGTGCCAGCGGATCCGGACAGGGGGACTCAGATACGCAGTATTTT. Its translation: CASGSGQGDSDTQYF.

The chain links TRBV7-9 to TRBJ2-7, with D uncertain. The CDR3 consists of 12 residues. Trimming cost V 3 bases and J 3 bases, with 6 bases left between them. Germline CDR1 is SEHNR and CDR2 is FQNEAQ (reference sequence). Written as DNA, the CDR3 is TGTGCCAGCAGCTTCTCGTTCTACGAGCAGTACTTC. Amino acid sequence: CASSFSFYEQYF.

The chain is built from TRBV7-8 and TRBJ1-5; a possible D gene is TRBD1 (6 bases). The germline V and J ends were trimmed by 1 base and 5 bases, with 12 bases remaining between them. This CDR3 comprises 15 residues. The germline V gene encodes CDR1 SGHVS and CDR2 FQNEAQ. The CDR3 nucleotides read TGTGCCAGCAGCTTAGTCACAGGGCAAGATCAGCCCCAGCATTTT. It specifies CASSLVTGQDQPQHF.

The V gene is TRBV19, the J gene TRBJ1-1; 7 nucleotides line up with TRBD1. The V segment lost 5 bases and the J segment 1 base; nucleotides outside the gene matches: 4. The CDR3 is 14 amino acids. Germline lookup yields CDR1 LNHDA and CDR2 SQIVND (reference sequence). The CDR3 sequence is CASSLGQQNTEAFF. DNA for the CDR3: TGTGCCAGTAGTTTGGGACAGCAGAACACTGAAGCTTTCTTT.

The chain joins TRBV6-5 to TRBJ2-7, with 12 bases fitting TRBD2. The J segment lost 6 bases and the V segment lost 6 bases, leaving 9 bases of the junction unmatched. This CDR3 has 15 amino acids. The germline gives CDR1 MNHEY, CDR2 SVGAGI. CDR3 loop: CASREPTSGRGEQYF. The CDR3 nucleotides are TGTGCCAGCAGGGAGCCGACTAGCGGGAGAGGCGAGCAGTACTTC.

The rearrangement joins TRBV4-1 to TRBJ2-3; TRBD2 agrees at 8 bases. Germline V gene data show CDR1 as MGHRA and CDR2 as YSYEKL. V dropped 4 bases and J dropped 5; count of bases not matched to a gene: 23. The CDR3 is 20 amino acids. The CDR3 loop reads CASSPSLAGGGRFVIDTQYF. CDR3 DNA sequence: TGCGCCAGCAGCCCCTCGTTGGCGGGAGGAGGTAGATTTGTCATAGATACGCAGTATTTT.

This clone was counted a few times. The rearrangement uses TRBV11-2 and TRBJ2-7; no clear D. The CDR3 is made up of 19 amino acids. V lost 5 bases and J 6 bases, leaving 32 bases between the germline ends. Germline V lookup: CDR1 SGHAT, CDR2 FQNNGV. The CDR3 loop is CASSSRPTNSEQFGFEQYF. The CDR3 coding sequence is TGTGCCAGCAGCAGCAGACCCACCAACTCGGAACAGTTTGGGTTCGAGCAGTACTTC.